A single sample gave rise to the 9 T cell receptor beta chains below, sequenced in a study of T cell repertoires in cytomegalovirus infection. TCRdb analysed the reads with MiXCR anew, one entry per CDR3 protein. The sample lists hundreds of thousands of distinct CDR3 sequences, 25% to 35% occurring once. These receptors' targets are unknown. Sequences were derived from cultured PBMCs, sampled from culture after CMV antigen stimulation. These receptors originate from a human donor in good health (CMV status not recorded). Some clones in this sample may be carry-over from other donors' samples.

This clonotype has just a few counts. The gene calls are TRBV7-9 and TRBJ2-5, with a possible D match to TRBD1 (5 bases). The length of the CDR3 is 13 residues. With 5 bases removed from V and 4 bases from J, the gap between germline ends came to 11 bases. Germline V gene lookup returns CDR1 SEHNR and CDR2 FQNEAQ (reference sequence). The DNA for the CDR3 is TGTGCCAGCAGCCGTGGACAACGAGAGACCCAGTACTTC. It yields the protein CASSRGQRETQYF. Looking up the rest from reference TRBV7-9 and TRBJ2-5 gives the full variable domain: DTGVSQNPRHKITKRGQNVTFRCDPISEHNRLYWYRQTLGQGPEFLTYFQNEAQLEKSRLLSDRFSAERPKGSFSTLEIQRTEQGDSAMYLCASSRGQRETQYFGPGTRLLVL.

This clonotype came up once. The chain employs TRBV12-3 or TRBV12-4 and TRBJ2-6, with D uncertain. With 5 bases removed from V and 0 bases from J, the gap between germline ends came to 17 bases. This CDR3 has 18 residues. CDR3 sequence: CASSLRQGSYSGANVLTF. CDR3 coding DNA: TGTGCCAGCAGTCTCCGACAAGGCTCTTACTCTGGGGCCAACGTCCTGACTTTC.

This clonotype was observed a handful of times. The chain couples TRBV7-9 to TRBJ1-2, with 9 bases aligning to TRBD1. V dropped 2 bases and J dropped 4; count of bases not matched to a gene: 8. CDR3 length: 16 amino acids. CDR1 and CDR2 (germline): SEHNR, FQNEAQ (reference sequence). CDR3 in amino acids: CASSLRDRVGGYGYTF. The CDR3 nucleotides are TGTGCCAGCAGCTTAAGGGACAGGGTAGGGGGCTATGGCTACACCTTC.

The V gene is TRBV18, the J gene TRBJ1-2, with 11 nucleotides matching TRBD1. Germline V gene data show CDR1 as KGHSH and CDR2 as LQKENI. This CDR3 contains 16 residues. The V and J ends lost 4 bases and 2 bases, in that order; junction bases with no gene match: 6. The CDR3 loop is CASSQRDRGTNYGYTF. CDR3 coding DNA: TGTGCCAGCTCACAGAGGGACAGGGGGACGAACTATGGCTACACCTTC.

This chain connects TRBV20-1 to TRBJ2-7, with 11 bases that match TRBD2. Trimming at V came to 6 bases and at J to 6 bases, leaving 16 bases not matched to a gene. The CDR3 is 16 residues long. Per the germline V gene, CDR1 is DFQATT and CDR2 is SNEGSKA (reference sequence). Here the CDR3 DNA reads TGCAGTGCCCAGATCCTAGCGGGAGGCCCTGTTTCCGAGCAGTACTTC. Translated: CSAQILAGGPVSEQYF.

The chain recombines TRBV3-1 with TRBJ1-3; 7 nucleotides match TRBD1. The ends lost 0 bases at V and 3 bases at J; junction bases unmatched: 14. CDR3 size: 19 residues. Germline-derived CDR1 and CDR2 are LGHDT and YNNKEL (reference sequence). This CDR3 reads CASSQDFPSSGTVGNTIYF. In DNA, the CDR3 is TGTGCCAGCAGCCAAGATTTCCCAAGCTCGGGGACAGTTGGAAACACCATATATTTT.

A remark on this clonotype: A much larger clone lies one base from this, so it may be a read error. The rearrangement uses TRBV7-8 and TRBJ2-7, with TRBD2 matching over 12 bases. CDR3 size: 16 residues. Per the germline V gene, CDR1 is SGHVS and CDR2 is FQNEAQ. The CDR3 nucleotides read TGTGCCAGCAGCTTAGCCCCCGGACTAGCGGGGAACGAGCGGTACTTC. It codes for CASSLAPGLAGNERYF.

This clonotype was observed a few times. The V and J genes are TRBV6-5 and TRBJ2-7; D is possibly TRBD1 (5 bases). This CDR3 spans 15 amino acids. V was cut by 2 bases and J by 3 bases, with 14 bases left in between. From germline, CDR1 is MNHEY and CDR2 SVGAGI. CDR3 protein: CASSYRPPGFYEQYF. In DNA, the CDR3 is TGTGCCAGCAGTTACCGACCCCCAGGGTTCTACGAGCAGTACTTC.

This clonotype was detected only a few times. The V and J genes are TRBV11-2 and TRBJ1-1, with D hard to call. The CDR3 covers 14 residues. CDR1 is SGHAT, CDR2 FQNNGV, per germline. The germline V and J ends were trimmed by 0 bases and 1 base, with 6 bases remaining between them. In DNA form, the CDR3 reads TGTGCCAGCAGCTTAGATGGGCAGAACACTGAAGCTTTCTTT. This encodes CASSLDGQNTEAFF.